Presented here are 24 T cell receptor beta chains from one specimen sequenced in a study of a mutant IDH1 vaccine in newly diagnosed glioma. Generated by immunoSEQ multiplex PCR, the TCRdb table keeps only in-frame clones and is missing some. The sample has tens of thousands of clones, 80% to 90% seen once. These receptors lack a known antigen. This sample's time point: week 35, safety follow-up. All doses held 300 ug of mutant IDH1 20-mer peptide, with topical imiquimod. Specimen: PBMCs, collected from a glioma patient whose treatment included an IDH1 peptide vaccine. The receptor set was obtained from a middle-aged man with glioma.

V gene TRBV18 combines with J gene TRBJ1-6, with D perhaps TRBD1 (6 bases). Germline CDR1 KGHSH, CDR2 LQKENI. The CDR3 is made up of 15 amino acids. Trimming left V 2 bases short and J 9 bases short, with 14 bases between. The CDR3 sequence is CASSPRDTLGSPLHF. The CDR3 nucleotides are TGTGCCAGCTCACCAAGGGACACCCTAGGTTCACCCCTCCACTTT. Filled out from reference TRBV18 and TRBJ1-6, the complete variable domain reads NAGVMQNPRHLVRRRGQEARLRCSPMKGHSHVYWYRQLPEEGLKFMVYLQKENIIDESGMPKERFSAEFPKEGPSILRIQQVVRGDSAAYFCASSPRDTLGSPLHFGNGTRLTVT.

A few counts support this clone. This chain uses TRBV7-6 with TRBJ1-3; TRBD1 agrees at 7 bases. The ends lost 5 bases at V and 4 bases at J; junction bases unmatched: 14. From germline, CDR1 is SGHVS and CDR2 FNYEAQ. This CDR3 is built from 17 residues. The CDR3 sequence is CASSPQGGGSSGNTIYF. In nucleotides, the CDR3 is TGTGCCAGCAGCCCTCAGGGGGGGGGCAGTTCAGGAAACACCATATATTTT.

The chain has TRBV27 and TRBJ2-5; TRBD2 matches 7 bases. With V trimmed by 6 bases and J by 5 bases, 6 bases remained unmatched. CDR3 length: 13 residues. Germline V gene sequence: CDR1 MNHEY, CDR2 SMNVEV (reference sequence). The CDR3, as DNA: TGTGCCAGCAGATTAGCGGGTTCGGAGACCCAGTACTTC. It encodes CASRLAGSETQYF.

V and J are TRBV9 and TRBJ2-1, with 8 nucleotides matching TRBD2. J was trimmed by 4 bases and V by 3 bases; bases with no gene match: 9. Looked up from germline, CDR1 is SGDLS and CDR2 is YYNGEE. This CDR3 has 16 residues. CDR3 coding DNA: TGTGCCAGCAGCGCCTACCGGACTAGCACTTACAATGAGCAGTTCTTC. Translating gives CASSAYRTSTYNEQFF.

CDR3 sequence (DNA): TGCGCCAGCAGCCAAGATCGAGGGTCTGGGGCCAACGTCCTGACTTTC. It specifies CASSQDRGSGANVLTF. The chain recombines TRBV4-1 with TRBJ2-6; weak D call: TRBD2 (5 bases). V lost 0 bases and J 1 base, leaving 7 bases between the germline ends. In germline, CDR1 is MGHRA, CDR2 YSYEKL. The length of the CDR3 is 16 residues.

The genes are TRBV19 and TRBJ2-2; TRBD1 matches at 8 bases. Germline V gene lookup returns CDR1 LNHDA and CDR2 SQIVND (reference sequence). V trimming: 3 bases; J trimming: 1 base; junction bases outside the gene matches: 7. The CDR3 extends over 17 amino acids. CDR3 sequence reads: CASSIRRQGRNTGELFF. CDR3 nucleotide sequence: TGTGCCAGTAGTATCCGAAGACAGGGGAGGAACACCGGGGAGCTGTTTTTT.

The chain has TRBV7-2 and TRBJ1-2; 9 bases align to TRBD1. The V gene's germline CDR1 is SGHTA and CDR2 FQGNSA. The CDR3 runs to 14 residues. J lost 4 bases, V lost 5 bases, and 5 bases had no gene match. In DNA form, the CDR3 reads TGTGCCAGCAGCCTGGCGACAGGGGGCTATGGCTACACCTTC. Amino acid sequence: CASSLATGGYGYTF. Full variable domain (rest looked up from reference TRBV7-2 and TRBJ1-2): GAGVSQSPSNKVTEKGKDVELRCDPISGHTALYWYRQSLGQGLEFLIYFQGNSAPDKSGLPSDRFSAERTGGSVSTLTIQRTQQEDSAVYLCASSLATGGYGYTFGSGTRLTVV.

The rearrangement links TRBV28 to TRBJ2-5, with D hard to call. Germline lookup yields CDR1 MDHEN and CDR2 SYDVKM. V was cut by 4 bases and J by 4 bases, with 7 bases left in between. The CDR3 is 12 amino acids. The CDR3 spells CASSSRRETQYF. The CDR3 DNA follows: TGTGCCAGCAGTTCTCGTAGAGAGACCCAGTACTTC.

The chain combines TRBV28 with TRBJ1-2; D gene unclear. V was shortened by 6 bases and J by 8 bases, with 10 bases between the two germline ends. This CDR3 comprises 11 residues. Germline V CDR1 and CDR2: MDHEN, SYDVKM. The CDR3 here is CASREGGGYTF. DNA of the CDR3: TGTGCCAGCAGAGAGGGTGGCGGCTACACCTTC.

This clone was picked up one time. The chain employs TRBV4-2 and TRBJ2-3; D tentatively reads TRBD1 or TRBD2 (5 bases each). With 0 bases removed from V and 6 bases from J, the gap between germline ends came to 16 bases. Germline CDR1 and CDR2: LGHNA and YNFKEQ. The CDR3 spans 16 residues. The CDR3 protein is CASSQEEGFAFDTQYF. CDR3 nucleotide sequence: TGTGCCAGCAGCCAAGAAGAGGGGTTCGCCTTTGATACGCAGTATTTT.

The chain has TRBV10-3 and TRBJ2-3; 12 nucleotides agree with TRBD2. The J segment lost 4 bases and the V segment lost 0 bases, leaving 2 bases of the junction unmatched. The CDR3 sequence is 16 residues long. Germline values: CDR1 ENHRY, CDR2 SYGVKD. In nucleotides, the CDR3 is TGTGCCATCAGTGAGTCGACTAGCGGGAGCCCAGATACGCAGTATTTT. Protein: CAISESTSGSPDTQYF.

The chain carries TRBV13 and TRBJ1-4, with 8 bases aligning to TRBD1. Germline V gene lookup returns CDR1 PRHDT and CDR2 FYEKMQ (reference sequence). This CDR3 comprises 12 residues. The ends lost 4 bases at V and 13 bases at J; junction bases unmatched: 5. The CDR3 nucleotides read TGTGCCAGCAGCTGGAGGACAGGGAGACTGTTTTTT. It encodes CASSWRTGRLFF. Full variable domain (remainder filled in from reference TRBV13 and TRBJ1-4): AAGVIQSPRHLIKEKRETATLKCYPIPRHDTVYWYQQGPGQDPQFLISFYEKMQSDKGSIPDRFSAQQFSDYHSELNMSSLELGDSALYFCASSWRTGRLFFGSGTQLSVL.

The V call is TRBV6-1, the J call TRBJ1-1; D remains unclear. The CDR3 length is 14 residues. CDR1 and CDR2 from the germline V gene are MNHNS and SASEGT. V was pared by 9 bases and J by 4 bases, with 18 bases between. The CDR3 sequence is CASSSRVATTEAFF. As DNA, the CDR3 is TGTGCCAGTTCTTCCCGCGTCGCGACCACTGAAGCTTTCTTT.

The chain joins TRBV28 to TRBJ2-3; D unclear. V lost 5 bases to trimming and J lost 3 bases, with 21 bases between them. Germline assignment: CDR1 MDHEN and CDR2 SYDVKM. The CDR3 length is 17 residues. The chain's CDR3 is CASSLQQRTDATDTQYF. CDR3 DNA: TGTGCCAGCAGTCTTCAGCAGAGGACGGATGCGACAGATACGCAGTATTTT. The whole variable domain, filled in from reference TRBV28 and TRBJ2-3, reads DVKVTQSSRYLVKRTGEKVFLECVQDMDHENMFWYRQDPGLGLRLIYFSYDVKMKEKGDIPEGYSVSREKKERFSLILESASTNQTSMYLCASSLQQRTDATDTQYFGPGTRLTVL.

This clone appeared once. This rearrangement joins TRBV20-1 to TRBJ1-1; no firm D call. Trimming stripped 1 base from V and 0 bases from J, with 0 bases between. This CDR3 contains 11 residues. CDR1 and CDR2 (germline): DFQATT, SNEGSKA (reference sequence). The CDR3 loop reads CSARVNTEAFF. The CDR3 DNA follows: TGCAGTGCTAGAGTGAACACTGAAGCTTTCTTT.

This chain connects TRBV18 to TRBJ1-1, with TRBD1 identical over 7 bases. The CDR3 contains 15 residues. Germline CDR1 KGHSH, CDR2 LQKENI. The junction had 11 bases not matched to a gene; V was cut back by 6 bases and J by 4 bases. The CDR3 region is CASSPYRDRPTEAFF. The CDR3 bases are TGTGCCAGCTCCCCTTACCGGGACAGACCCACTGAAGCTTTCTTT.

There are a few counts of this clone. The DNA of the CDR3 is TGTGCCAGCAGCTCCGGGACATTCAACACCGGGGAGCTGTTTTTT. Its protein is CASSSGTFNTGELFF. V usage is TRBV9 and J usage is TRBJ2-2; a weak D match, TRBD1 (6 bases). Germline lookup yields CDR1 SGDLS and CDR2 YYNGEE. Trimming pared 4 bases from V and 2 bases from J, leaving 12 bases between. The CDR3 runs to 15 residues.

The chain recombines TRBV4-1 with TRBJ2-2; no definite D call. Germline V CDR1 and CDR2: MGHRA, YSYEKL. The V end was cut by 0 bases, the J end by 9 bases, with 8 bases between. This CDR3 comprises 13 residues. In nucleotides, the CDR3 is TGCGCCAGCAGCCAAGACTCGGCGCGGGAGCTGTTTTTT. It encodes CASSQDSARELFF.

Note on this clone: At the DNA level, this CDR3 is encoded by other sequences in the same sample as well. DNA for the CDR3: TGCGCCAGCAGCTTGGGAGGGAACACTGAAGCTTTCTTT. Protein product: CASSLGGNTEAFF. V gene TRBV5-1 combines with J gene TRBJ1-1; D gene ambiguous. V was cut by 0 bases and J by 1 base, with 4 bases left in between. Looked up from germline, CDR1 is SGHRS and CDR2 is YFSETQ. This CDR3 has 13 amino acids.

CDR3 sequence: CASRQGASQPQHF. CDR3 nucleotides: TGTGCCAGCAGGCAGGGGGCAAGTCAGCCCCAGCATTTT. V and J are TRBV27 and TRBJ1-5, with 8 nucleotides matching TRBD1. Germline V gives CDR1 MNHEY, CDR2 SMNVEV (reference sequence). CDR3 length: 13 residues. The V and J ends lost 6 bases and 6 bases, in that order; junction bases with no gene match: 4.

The chain couples TRBV12-5 to TRBJ2-3; D is possibly TRBD2 (6 bases). Trimming shortened V by 4 bases and J by 2 bases, and 10 bases separated the two germline ends. This CDR3 has 14 residues. The germline V gene has CDR1 LGHNT and CDR2 FRNRAP. Written as DNA, the CDR3 is TGTGCTAGTGGTTCTAGCGACTTCACAGATACGCAGTATTTT. Translating gives CASGSSDFTDTQYF.

The chain links TRBV27 to TRBJ1-5, with 7 bases aligning to TRBD1. The CDR3 is 13 residues long. Losses at the gene ends were 8 bases for V and 0 bases for J; bases not matched to a gene: 1. Germline assignment: CDR1 MNHEY and CDR2 SMNVEV (reference sequence). This CDR3 is CASRQGSNQPQHF. In DNA form, the CDR3 reads TGTGCCAGCCGACAGGGTAGCAATCAGCCCCAGCATTTT.

The gene calls are TRBV6-4 and TRBJ2-1, with D perhaps being TRBD1 or TRBD2 (5 bases each). Trimming left V 2 bases short and J 5 bases short, with 19 bases between. Per germline, CDR1 MRHNA and CDR2 SNTAGT. This CDR3 spans 17 amino acids. The CDR3 DNA follows: TGTGCCAGCAGTGACCCCTCCGGGACGGGAAAAAACAATGAGCAGTTCTTC. It yields the protein CASSDPSGTGKNNEQFF.

CDR3 protein: CASSYRDGQATLYGYTF. The CDR3 bases are TGCGCCAGCAGCTATCGGGATGGGCAGGCCACTCTATATGGCTACACCTTC. The chain joins TRBV4-1 to TRBJ1-2; no definite D call. The length of the CDR3 is 17 residues. The germline V gene has CDR1 MGHRA and CDR2 YSYEKL. The V and J ends lost 5 bases and 5 bases respectively, with 24 bases between them.